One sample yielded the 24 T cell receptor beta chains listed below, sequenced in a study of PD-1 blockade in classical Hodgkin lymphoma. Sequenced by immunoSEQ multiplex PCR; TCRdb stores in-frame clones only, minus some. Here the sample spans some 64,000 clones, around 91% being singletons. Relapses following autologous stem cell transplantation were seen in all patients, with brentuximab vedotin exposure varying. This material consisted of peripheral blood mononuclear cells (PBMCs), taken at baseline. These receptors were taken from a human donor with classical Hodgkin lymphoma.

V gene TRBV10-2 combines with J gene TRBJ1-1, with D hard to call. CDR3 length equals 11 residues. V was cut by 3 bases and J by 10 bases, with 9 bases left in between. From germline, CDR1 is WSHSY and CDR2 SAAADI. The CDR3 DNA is TGCGCCAGCAGTGACCCTACGGGAGCTTTCTTT. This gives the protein CASSDPTGAFF.

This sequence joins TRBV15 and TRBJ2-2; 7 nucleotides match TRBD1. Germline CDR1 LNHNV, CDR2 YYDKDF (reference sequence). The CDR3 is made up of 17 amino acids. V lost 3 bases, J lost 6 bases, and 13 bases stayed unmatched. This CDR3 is CATSRSVGLQGSGELFF. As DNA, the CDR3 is TGTGCCACCAGCAGGTCGGTCGGATTACAGGGGTCCGGGGAGCTGTTTTTT.

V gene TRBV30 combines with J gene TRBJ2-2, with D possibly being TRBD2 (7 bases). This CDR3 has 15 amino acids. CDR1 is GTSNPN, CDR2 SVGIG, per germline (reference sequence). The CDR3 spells CATPSGGGITGELFF. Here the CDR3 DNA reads TGTGCTACCCCATCGGGGGGCGGAATAACCGGGGAGCTGTTTTTT.

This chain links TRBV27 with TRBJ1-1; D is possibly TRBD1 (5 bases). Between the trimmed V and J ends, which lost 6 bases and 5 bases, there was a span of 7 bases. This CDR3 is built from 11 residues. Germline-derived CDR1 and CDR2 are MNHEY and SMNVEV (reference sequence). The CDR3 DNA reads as TGTGCCAGCAGACGGGGGACTGAAGCTTTCTTT. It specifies CASRRGTEAFF.

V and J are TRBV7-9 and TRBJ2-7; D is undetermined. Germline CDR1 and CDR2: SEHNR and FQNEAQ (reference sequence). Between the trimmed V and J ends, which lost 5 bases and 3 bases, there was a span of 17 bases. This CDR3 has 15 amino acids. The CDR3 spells CASSLVGWEIYEQYF. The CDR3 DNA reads TGTGCCAGCAGCCTAGTTGGATGGGAAATCTACGAGCAGTACTTC.

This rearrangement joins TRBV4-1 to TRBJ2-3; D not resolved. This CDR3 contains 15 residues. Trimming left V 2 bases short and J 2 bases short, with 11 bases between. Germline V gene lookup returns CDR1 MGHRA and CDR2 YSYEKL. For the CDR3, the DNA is TGCGCCAGCAGCCAACGCACCGACCCCACAGATACGCAGTATTTT. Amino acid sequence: CASSQRTDPTDTQYF.

The CDR3 DNA reads as TGTGCCAGTAGTCAAACAGGACGACCCGGAGGCTACACCTTC. It is translated as CASSQTGRPGGYTF. The gene calls are TRBV19 and TRBJ1-2; D is perhaps TRBD1 (5 bases). CDR1 is LNHDA, CDR2 SQIVND, per germline (reference sequence). CDR3 length: 14 residues. Trimming removed 5 bases from V and 8 bases from J, with 18 bases in between.

The CDR3 protein is CASSGRYTGELFF. DNA for the CDR3: TGTGCCAGTTCCGGGAGATACACCGGGGAGCTGTTTTTT. The rearrangement uses TRBV19 and TRBJ2-2, with TRBD2 as a possible D gene (6 bases). CDR3 size: 13 residues. CDR1 and CDR2 from the germline V gene are LNHDA and SQIVND (reference sequence). Trimming pared 8 bases from V and 3 bases from J, leaving 10 bases between.

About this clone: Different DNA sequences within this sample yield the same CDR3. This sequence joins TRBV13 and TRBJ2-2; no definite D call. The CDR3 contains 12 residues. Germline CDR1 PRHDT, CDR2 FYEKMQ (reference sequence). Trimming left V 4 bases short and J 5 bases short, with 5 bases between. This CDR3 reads CASSSNTGELFF. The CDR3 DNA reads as TGTGCCAGCAGCTCCAATACCGGGGAGCTGTTTTTT.

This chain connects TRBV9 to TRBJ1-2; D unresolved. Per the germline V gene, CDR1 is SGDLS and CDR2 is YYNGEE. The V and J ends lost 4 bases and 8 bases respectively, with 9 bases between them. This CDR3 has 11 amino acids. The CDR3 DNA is TGTGCCAGCAGCTCCCGGGGAGGCTACACCTTC. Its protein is CASSSRGGYTF. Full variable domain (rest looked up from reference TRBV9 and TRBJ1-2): DSGVTQTPKHLITATGQRVTLRCSPRSGDLSVYWYQQSLDQGLQFLIQYYNGEERAKGNILERFSAQQFPDLHSELNLSSLELGDSALYFCASSSRGGYTFGSGTRLTVV.

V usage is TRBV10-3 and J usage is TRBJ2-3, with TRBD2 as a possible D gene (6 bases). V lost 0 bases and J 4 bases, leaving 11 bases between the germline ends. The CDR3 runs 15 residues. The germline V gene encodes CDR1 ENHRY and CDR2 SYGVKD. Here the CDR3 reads CAISESGGSPDTQYF. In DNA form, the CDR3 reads TGTGCCATCAGTGAGTCGGGAGGCAGCCCAGATACGCAGTATTTT.

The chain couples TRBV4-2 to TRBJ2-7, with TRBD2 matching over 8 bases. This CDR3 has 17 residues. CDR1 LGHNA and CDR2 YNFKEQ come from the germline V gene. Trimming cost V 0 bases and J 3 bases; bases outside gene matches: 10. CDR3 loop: CASSQDYAARGDYEQYF. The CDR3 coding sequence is TGTGCCAGCAGCCAAGATTATGCAGCGCGGGGGGACTACGAGCAGTACTTC.

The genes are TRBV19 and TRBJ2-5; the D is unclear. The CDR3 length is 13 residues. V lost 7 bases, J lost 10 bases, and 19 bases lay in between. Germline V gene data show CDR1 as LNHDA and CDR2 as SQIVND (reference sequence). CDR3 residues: CASKGLSSPDQYF. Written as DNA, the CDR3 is TGTGCCAGTAAAGGGCTTTCTTCCCCCGACCAGTACTTC.

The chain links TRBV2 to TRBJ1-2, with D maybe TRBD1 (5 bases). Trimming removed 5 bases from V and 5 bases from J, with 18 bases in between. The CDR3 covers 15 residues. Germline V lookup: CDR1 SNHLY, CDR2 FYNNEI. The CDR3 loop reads CASSYLLKGTYGYTF. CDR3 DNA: TGTGCCAGCAGTTATCTCCTAAAAGGGACGTATGGCTACACCTTC.

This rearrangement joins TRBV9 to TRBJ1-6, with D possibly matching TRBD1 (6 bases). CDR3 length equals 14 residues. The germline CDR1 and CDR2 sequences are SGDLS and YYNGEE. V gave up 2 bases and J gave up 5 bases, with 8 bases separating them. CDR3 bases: TGTGCCAGCAGCGTGGGGGACAATAATTCACCCCTCCACTTT. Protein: CASSVGDNNSPLHF.

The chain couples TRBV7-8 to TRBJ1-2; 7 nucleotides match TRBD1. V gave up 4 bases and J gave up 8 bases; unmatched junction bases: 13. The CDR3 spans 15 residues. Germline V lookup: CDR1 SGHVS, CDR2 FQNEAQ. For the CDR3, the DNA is TGTGCCAGCAGCTACGTAACAGGGGCCGATAGGGGCTACACCTTC. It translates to CASSYVTGADRGYTF.

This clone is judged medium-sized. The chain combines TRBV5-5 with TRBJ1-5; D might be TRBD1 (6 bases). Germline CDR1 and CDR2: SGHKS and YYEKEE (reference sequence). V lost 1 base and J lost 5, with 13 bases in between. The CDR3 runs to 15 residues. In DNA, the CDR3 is TGTGCCAGCAGCTTGCAGGGGTTAGATTATCAGCCCCAGCATTTT. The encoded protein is CASSLQGLDYQPQHF.

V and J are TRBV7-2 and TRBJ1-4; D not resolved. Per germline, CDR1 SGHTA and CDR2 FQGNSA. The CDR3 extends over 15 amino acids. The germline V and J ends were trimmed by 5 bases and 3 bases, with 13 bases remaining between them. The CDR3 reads CASSPQWYANEKLFF. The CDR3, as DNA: TGTGCCAGCAGCCCACAGTGGTATGCTAATGAAAAACTGTTTTTT. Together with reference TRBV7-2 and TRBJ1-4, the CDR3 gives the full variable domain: GAGVSQSPSNKVTEKGKDVELRCDPISGHTALYWYRQSLGQGLEFLIYFQGNSAPDKSGLPSDRFSAERTGGSVSTLTIQRTQQEDSAVYLCASSPQWYANEKLFFGSGTQLSVL.

CDR3 coding DNA: TGCAGCGTTGGTTTCCCGGAGGGTTCCTACGAGCAGTACTTC. Translated: CSVGFPEGSYEQYF. This chain connects TRBV29-1 to TRBJ2-7; D is possibly TRBD2 (6 bases). In germline, CDR1 is SQVTM, CDR2 ANQGSEA. The CDR3 sequence is 14 residues long. Trimming removed 4 bases from V and 1 base from J, with 14 bases in between.

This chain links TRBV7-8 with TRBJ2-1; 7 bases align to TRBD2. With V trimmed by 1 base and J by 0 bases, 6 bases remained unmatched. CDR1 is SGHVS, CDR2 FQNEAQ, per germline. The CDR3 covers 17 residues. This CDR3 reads CASSLGRGVSSYNEQFF. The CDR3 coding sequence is TGTGCCAGCAGCTTAGGACGGGGGGTCAGCTCCTACAATGAGCAGTTCTTC. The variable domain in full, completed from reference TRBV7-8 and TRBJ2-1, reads GAGVSQSPRYKVAKRGQDVALRCDPISGHVSLFWYQQALGQGPEFLTYFQNEAQLDKSGLPSDRFFAERPEGSVSTLKIQRTQQEDSAVYLCASSLGRGVSSYNEQFFGPGTRLTVL.

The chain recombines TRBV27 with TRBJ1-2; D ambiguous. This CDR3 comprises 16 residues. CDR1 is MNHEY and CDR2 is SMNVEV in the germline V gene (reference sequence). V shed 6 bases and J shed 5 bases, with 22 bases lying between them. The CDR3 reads CASSPGEGFPRYGYTF. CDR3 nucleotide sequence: TGTGCCAGCAGCCCCGGGGAGGGTTTCCCCCGATATGGCTACACCTTC.

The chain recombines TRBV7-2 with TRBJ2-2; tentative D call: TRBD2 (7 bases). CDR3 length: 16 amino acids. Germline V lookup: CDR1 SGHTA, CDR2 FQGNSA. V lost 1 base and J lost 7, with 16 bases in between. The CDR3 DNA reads TGTGCCAGCAGCTTAGGGGATGGCGGGGGCGTCGGGGAGCTGTTTTTT. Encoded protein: CASSLGDGGGVGELFF. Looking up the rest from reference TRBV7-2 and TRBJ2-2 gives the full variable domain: GAGVSQSPSNKVTEKGKDVELRCDPISGHTALYWYRQSLGQGLEFLIYFQGNSAPDKSGLPSDRFSAERTGGSVSTLTIQRTQQEDSAVYLCASSLGDGGGVGELFFGEGSRLTVL.

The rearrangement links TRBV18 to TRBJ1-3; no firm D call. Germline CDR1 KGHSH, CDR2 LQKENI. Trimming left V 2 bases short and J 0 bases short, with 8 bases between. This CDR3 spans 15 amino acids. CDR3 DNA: TGTGCCAGCTCACCAAGGGTGCCCTCTGGAAACACCATATATTTT. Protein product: CASSPRVPSGNTIYF.

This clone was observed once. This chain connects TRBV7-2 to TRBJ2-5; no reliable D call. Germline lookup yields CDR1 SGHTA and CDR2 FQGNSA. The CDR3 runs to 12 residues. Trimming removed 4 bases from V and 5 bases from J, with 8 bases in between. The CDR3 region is CASSWAAETQYF. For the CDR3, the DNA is TGTGCCAGCAGCTGGGCAGCGGAGACCCAGTACTTC.